This T cell receptor (beta chain) comes out of a study of blood T cell repertoires in COVID-19. Study-wide background: Samples of COVID-19 (acute and convalescent) were obtained from the United States, Italy and Spain.

V shed 7 bases, J shed 8 bases, and the junction held 10 bases outside the gene matches. CDR1 and CDR2 (germline): MNHEY, SVGAGI. This CDR3 comprises 15 residues. Here immunoSEQ multiplex PCR was the method, and the copy in TCRdb shows in-frame clones only, minus some. The sample has a few hundred thousand clones, 70% to 90% seen once; the top ten hold 6.2%. The chain carries TRBV6-5 and TRBJ1-6; 8 positions agree with TRBD1. This TCR was sampled from a man between 60 and 70 years old with acute or convalescent COVID-19. The sequencing input was peripheral blood. CDR3 in DNA: TGTGCCAGCACCAAATGGACAGGGTTGGATTCACCCCTCCACTTT. Protein product: CASTKWTGLDSPLHF.